This record looks at one T cell receptor beta chain sequence and its context. Its cognate antigen is unknown. These data belong to a study of cytomegalovirus exposure and HLA in healthy donors. Primers: 60 Vbeta forward and 13 Jbeta reverse. TCRdb keeps only in-frame clones here, not all; method: immunoSEQ multiplex PCR. The sample yields over 90,000 clones, about three quarters seen once. Study results and limitations: Presence/absence analyses assumed roughly uniform sequencing depth across donors, which may not hold. In a later analysis, TCR beta V- and J-gene trimming showed a link to a missense DCLRE1C variant. TCR beta chains numbering 150 to 200 were designated cytomegalovirus-associated.

Trimming took off 1 base at V and 6 bases at J, with 13 bases between the two ends. Per germline, CDR1 MGHRA and CDR2 YSYEKL. There are 15 residues in the CDR3. This receptor was obtained from a man aged 40-55 years in good health and CMV-seronegative. Sample: PBMCs. The chain carries TRBV4-1 and TRBJ2-1, with D possibly being TRBD1 (6 bases). CDR3 amino acids: CASSQGTGSPNEQFF. For the CDR3, the DNA is TGCGCCAGCAGCCAAGGAACAGGGTCCCCCAATGAGCAGTTCTTC.